These 32 T cell receptor beta chains originate from one sample sequenced in a study of blood T cell repertoires in COVID-19. Using immunoSEQ multiplex PCR, the repertoire was profiled, and TCRdb retains in-frame clones only, with some absent. Of fewer than 90,000 clones in the sample, about nine tenths were seen once. The sample consisted of peripheral blood. These receptors were taken from a man younger than 45 with acute or convalescent COVID-19.

The chain combines TRBV10-3 with TRBJ1-1; unclear D gene. V was trimmed by 6 bases and J by 4 bases, leaving 12 bases between them. This CDR3 has 13 residues. Germline CDR1 is ENHRY and CDR2 is SYGVKD. CDR3 region: CAISLSKSTEAFF. CDR3 nucleotide sequence: TGTGCCATCAGCCTTTCGAAGAGCACTGAAGCTTTCTTT.

The rearrangement uses TRBV6-5 and TRBJ1-1; 7 positions match TRBD1. The CDR3 is 15 residues long. Germline lookup yields CDR1 MNHEY and CDR2 SVGAGI. With 0 bases clipped from V and 4 bases from J, the junction kept 5 bases outside the gene matches. CDR3 in amino acids: CASSYSEGAGTEAFF. For the CDR3, the DNA is TGTGCCAGCAGTTACTCGGAGGGGGCGGGCACTGAAGCTTTCTTT.

V and J are TRBV5-1 and TRBJ2-7; TRBD1 agrees at 7 bases. Per the germline V gene, CDR1 is SGHRS and CDR2 is YFSETQ. The CDR3 sequence is 13 residues long. The V and J ends lost 5 bases and 3 bases, in that order; junction bases with no gene match: 5. Written as DNA, the CDR3 is TGCGCCAGCAGAGTTAGACAGGGCTACGAGCAGTACTTC. Protein: CASRVRQGYEQYF.

The rearrangement joins TRBV6-5 to TRBJ1-4, with D uncertain. This CDR3 has 16 residues. Germline V gives CDR1 MNHEY, CDR2 SVGAGI. V shed 2 bases and J shed 0 bases, with 10 bases lying between them. DNA of the CDR3: TGTGCCAGCAGTTACCATCCGGGAGCAACTAATGAAAAACTGTTTTTT. This sequence encodes CASSYHPGATNEKLFF.

The rearrangement uses TRBV2 and TRBJ1-4; D perhaps matches TRBD1 (5 bases). Per the germline V gene, CDR1 is SNHLY and CDR2 is FYNNEI. Trimming removed 5 bases at V and 1 base at J, with 17 bases between. The CDR3 has 17 residues. CDR3 loop: CASSTQLETGTNEKLFF. The CDR3 DNA reads as TGTGCCAGCAGTACGCAACTGGAAACAGGAACTAATGAAAAACTGTTTTTT.

The chain uses TRBV28 and TRBJ1-4; the D gene is possibly TRBD1 (5 bases). The CDR3 sequence is 17 residues long. CDR1 is MDHEN, CDR2 SYDVKM, per germline. Trimming stripped 4 bases from V and 4 bases from J, with 19 bases between. CDR3 loop: CASSSRQTGLGNEKLFF. The CDR3 nucleotides read TGTGCCAGCAGTTCCCGACAGACTGGATTGGGTAATGAAAAACTGTTTTTT. The full variable domain, rest sourced from reference TRBV28 and TRBJ1-4, is DVKVTQSSRYLVKRTGEKVFLECVQDMDHENMFWYRQDPGLGLRLIYFSYDVKMKEKGDIPEGYSVSREKKERFSLILESASTNQTSMYLCASSSRQTGLGNEKLFFGSGTQLSVL.

This clone was recorded once. J is TRBJ1-5 and V is TRBV28; TRBD1 is a possible D gene (5 bases). V gave up 5 bases and J gave up 1 base, with 18 bases separating them. CDR1 is MDHEN and CDR2 is SYDVKM in the germline V gene. The CDR3 runs to 17 residues. The CDR3 DNA sequence: TGTGCCAGCAGTATATTGCTAGGGGTAAGGAGCAATCAGCCCCAGCATTTT. Translated: CASSILLGVRSNQPQHF. Together with reference TRBV28 and TRBJ1-5, the CDR3 gives the full variable domain: DVKVTQSSRYLVKRTGEKVFLECVQDMDHENMFWYRQDPGLGLRLIYFSYDVKMKEKGDIPEGYSVSREKKERFSLILESASTNQTSMYLCASSILLGVRSNQPQHFGDGTRLSIL.

The rearrangement joins TRBV7-3 to TRBJ1-1; D gene unclear. The V end lost 2 bases, the J end lost 3 bases, and 7 bases lay between the germline ends. The CDR3 consists of 13 residues. Germline-derived CDR1 and CDR2 are SGHTA and FQGTGA. DNA of the CDR3: TGTGCCAGCAGCTTAGTGCGGGACACTGAAGCTTTCTTT. Amino acids: CASSLVRDTEAFF.

V usage is TRBV28 and J usage is TRBJ1-4; a possible D gene is TRBD1 (6 bases). V was cut by 3 bases and J by 5 bases, with 10 bases left in between. The CDR3 covers 14 residues. CDR1 and CDR2 from the germline V gene are MDHEN and SYDVKM. The CDR3 DNA sequence: TGTGCCAGCAGTTTGGGGGGGCTAAATGAAAAACTGTTTTTT. This sequence encodes CASSLGGLNEKLFF.

The chain links TRBV2 to TRBJ1-2, with D unclear. The germline V and J ends were trimmed by 5 bases and 4 bases, with 20 bases remaining between them. The CDR3 is 16 residues long. Germline CDR1 SNHLY, CDR2 FYNNEI. Here the CDR3 reads CASSTTGADFVYGYTF. In DNA form, the CDR3 reads TGTGCCAGCAGTACGACGGGTGCTGACTTTGTCTATGGCTACACCTTC.

The chain links TRBV28 to TRBJ1-1, with no clear D. V lost 7 bases and J lost 7, with 13 bases in between. Germline lookup yields CDR1 MDHEN and CDR2 SYDVKM. The length of the CDR3 is 12 residues. CDR3 region: CASKRTHLEAFF. The DNA for the CDR3 is TGTGCCAGCAAGAGAACCCACCTTGAAGCTTTCTTT. Full variable domain (missing parts from reference TRBV28 and TRBJ1-1): DVKVTQSSRYLVKRTGEKVFLECVQDMDHENMFWYRQDPGLGLRLIYFSYDVKMKEKGDIPEGYSVSREKKERFSLILESASTNQTSMYLCASKRTHLEAFFGQGTRLTVV.

The chain links TRBV5-1 to TRBJ2-3; 11 bases align to TRBD1. CDR3 length: 15 amino acids. Germline CDR1 reads SGHRS; CDR2 reads YFSETQ. V dropped 3 bases and J dropped 5; count of bases not matched to a gene: 5. CDR3 region: CASSYGQGAGDTQYF. Here the CDR3 DNA reads TGCGCCAGCAGCTATGGACAGGGGGCGGGAGATACGCAGTATTTT.

J is TRBJ2-7 and V is TRBV7-2, with 7 bases fitting TRBD1. Germline trimming cut 5 bases from V and 2 bases from J; bases unmatched to any gene: 3. This CDR3 is built from 13 residues. Germline V gives CDR1 SGHTA, CDR2 FQGNSA. Here the CDR3 DNA reads TGTGCCAGCAGCAGGGACAGCACCTACGAGCAGTACTTC. Translating it yields CASSRDSTYEQYF.

The chain is built from TRBV18 and TRBJ2-4; 9 nucleotides align to TRBD1. The CDR3 covers 14 residues. Germline CDR1 reads KGHSH; CDR2 reads LQKENI. Trimming cost V 3 bases and J 8 bases; bases outside gene matches: 5. CDR3 sequence reads: CASSPGQGSHIQYF. For the CDR3, the DNA is TGTGCCAGCTCACCCGGACAGGGGAGCCACATTCAGTACTTC.

The V gene is TRBV6-4, the J gene TRBJ2-5; the match to TRBD1 covers 7 bases. This CDR3 is 16 amino acids long. The ends lost 10 bases at V and 1 base at J; junction bases unmatched: 15. The germline V gene encodes CDR1 MRHNA and CDR2 SNTAGT. The DNA for the CDR3 is TGTGCCAACGCCCTCACAGGGGCGTCCTTCCAAGAGACCCAGTACTTC. Translation: CANALTGASFQETQYF.

This clone was recorded only once. This chain links TRBV27 with TRBJ2-1; D call uncertain. The CDR3 is 18 residues long. V was cut by 5 bases and J by 1 base, with 21 bases left in between. Per the germline V gene, CDR1 is MNHEY and CDR2 is SMNVEV (reference sequence). The CDR3 reads CASSKGESFFISYNEQFF. In nucleotides, the CDR3 is TGTGCCAGCAGTAAAGGAGAGAGTTTTTTTATTTCCTACAATGAGCAGTTCTTC.

This chain connects TRBV10-3 to TRBJ2-7, with 9 bases identical to TRBD1. Germline assignment: CDR1 ENHRY and CDR2 SYGVKD. The CDR3 contains 15 residues. After removal of 6 bases from V and 6 bases from J, the junction contained 12 bases not matched to a gene. The CDR3 spells CAIRGQGLGEGEQYF. CDR3 nucleotide sequence: TGTGCCATCAGGGGACAGGGCCTGGGGGAGGGCGAGCAGTACTTC.

The chain recombines TRBV24-1 with TRBJ1-2; D gene unclear. Per the germline V gene, CDR1 is KGHDR and CDR2 is SFDVKD. Trimming shortened V by 5 bases and J by 0 bases, and 6 bases separated the two germline ends. The CDR3 totals 13 residues. The DNA for the CDR3 is TGTGCCACCAGTGCGGCGGCTAACTATGGCTACACCTTC. As protein: CATSAAANYGYTF.

This CDR3 reads CASTLRTSGYNEQFF. CDR3 nucleotide sequence: TGTGCCAGCACCCTTAGGACTAGCGGATACAATGAGCAGTTCTTC. The rearrangement links TRBV6-5 to TRBJ2-1; TRBD2 aligns across 10 bases. V lost 7 bases and J lost 4; bases outside the gene matches: 7. Germline lookup yields CDR1 MNHEY and CDR2 SVGAGI. The CDR3 spans 15 residues.

The J gene is TRBJ2-1, the V gene TRBV6-2 or TRBV6-3; 7 bases are shared with TRBD2. The V segment lost 6 bases and the J segment 4 bases; nucleotides outside the gene matches: 9. Germline V gives CDR1 MNHEY, CDR2 SVGEGT. This CDR3 spans 15 amino acids. The CDR3, as DNA: TGTGCCAGCAGCCGACCACGCGGGGGATACAATGAGCAGTTCTTC. Protein: CASSRPRGGYNEQFF.

This clone was seen a few times. This rearrangement joins TRBV7-9 to TRBJ2-2, with a possible D match to TRBD2 (6 bases). V lost 10 bases, J lost 2 bases, and 14 bases lay in between. From germline, CDR1 is SEHNR and CDR2 FQNEAQ (reference sequence). The CDR3 runs to 14 residues. The CDR3 loop reads CAKSRGTNTGELFF. The CDR3 DNA reads TGTGCCAAGTCTCGCGGGACTAACACCGGGGAGCTGTTTTTT.

This clone was seen a handful of times. The chain joins TRBV29-1 to TRBJ2-5; TRBD1 agrees at 7 bases. Germline V gene sequence: CDR1 SQVTM, CDR2 ANQGSEA. The J segment lost 2 bases and the V segment lost 2 bases, leaving 8 bases of the junction unmatched. CDR3 length equals 15 residues. DNA of the CDR3: TGCAGCGTTGAAACCGGGGACAGCGAGCAAGAGACCCAGTACTTC. Protein: CSVETGDSEQETQYF.

Many counts were recorded for this clone. The rearrangement joins TRBV6-1 to TRBJ1-4, with 7 bases matching TRBD1. The germline gives CDR1 MNHNS, CDR2 SASEGT. This CDR3 contains 15 residues. After removal of 3 bases from V and 8 bases from J, the junction contained 9 bases not matched to a gene. CDR3 in amino acids: CASSESPDRPEKLFF. The CDR3 region has the DNA TGTGCCAGCAGTGAGTCCCCGGACAGGCCGGAAAAACTGTTTTTT.

The chain employs TRBV24-1 and TRBJ2-2, with D possibly matching TRBD2 (6 bases). The CDR3 covers 14 residues. V was trimmed by 9 bases and J by 1 base, leaving 11 bases between them. Germline V lookup: CDR1 KGHDR, CDR2 SFDVKD. CDR3 protein: CATSSERNTGELFF. The CDR3 coding sequence is TGTGCCACCTCTAGCGAAAGGAACACCGGGGAGCTGTTTTTT.

The genes are TRBV18 and TRBJ1-2; D ambiguous. The CDR3 extends over 14 amino acids. Germline V gene data show CDR1 as KGHSH and CDR2 as LQKENI. Trimming stripped 2 bases from V and 7 bases from J, with 14 bases between. The CDR3 DNA sequence: TGTGCCAGCTCACCAGAAGGACCCCGGGGTGGCTACACCTTC. It codes for CASSPEGPRGGYTF. The full variable domain, completed using reference TRBV18 and TRBJ1-2, is NAGVMQNPRHLVRRRGQEARLRCSPMKGHSHVYWYRQLPEEGLKFMVYLQKENIIDESGMPKERFSAEFPKEGPSILRIQQVVRGDSAAYFCASSPEGPRGGYTFGSGTRLTVV.

This clone was detected only once. The gene calls are TRBV18 and TRBJ2-7; the match to TRBD2 covers 7 bases. V lost 6 bases, J lost 2 bases, and 19 bases stayed unmatched. The CDR3 is made up of 18 amino acids. The germline V gene has CDR1 KGHSH and CDR2 LQKENI. The CDR3 spells CASSTTGTSASGAYEQYF. CDR3 bases: TGTGCCAGCTCCACAACGGGGACCTCTGCTAGCGGAGCCTACGAGCAGTACTTC.

The V and J genes are TRBV11-3 and TRBJ2-7; maybe TRBD2 (6 bases). This CDR3 comprises 16 residues. Trimming removed 5 bases at V and 0 bases at J, with 17 bases between. Germline lookup yields CDR1 SGHNT and CDR2 YENEEA. The CDR3 is CASSLDLWEDSYEQYF. CDR3 coding DNA: TGTGCCAGCAGCCTCGATCTGTGGGAGGACTCCTACGAGCAGTACTTC.

J is TRBJ2-2 and V is TRBV6-5; the match to TRBD2 covers 9 bases. The V gene end was trimmed by 7 bases and the J gene end by 8 bases; junction bases not matched to a gene: 8. This CDR3 is 14 amino acids long. Germline values: CDR1 MNHEY, CDR2 SVGAGI. As DNA, the CDR3 is TGTGCCAGCAAGCCTAGCGGGGTCGGTGGGGAGCTGTTTTTT. This codes for CASKPSGVGGELFF.

V gene TRBV28 combines with J gene TRBJ2-1; possible D gene TRBD1, 5 bases. The CDR3 has 12 residues. V lost 6 bases, J lost 9 bases, and 12 bases lay in between. Germline V lookup: CDR1 MDHEN, CDR2 SYDVKM. This chain's CDR3 is CASRSRVSEQFF. CDR3 nucleotides: TGTGCCAGCAGGTCCAGGGTTAGTGAGCAGTTCTTC.

The chain is built from TRBV5-3 and TRBJ2-1; 10 bases map to TRBD2. TRBV5-3 is an ORF for which the function is uncertain. The CDR3 is 16 amino acids. Trimming at V came to 4 bases and at J to 5 bases, leaving 9 bases not matched to a gene. The CDR3 is CARSDLLAGEDNEQFF. CDR3 DNA sequence: TGTGCCAGAAGCGATTTGCTAGCGGGAGAGGACAATGAGCAGTTCTTC.

V gene TRBV6-4 combines with J gene TRBJ1-2; D may be TRBD1 (6 bases). The V end lost 6 bases, the J end lost 4 bases, and 18 bases lay between the germline ends. The germline gives CDR1 MRHNA, CDR2 SNTAGT. This CDR3 region has 15 residues. CDR3 amino acids: CASRAQGLPSYGYTF. The CDR3, as DNA: TGTGCCAGCAGGGCACAGGGCCTCCCTAGCTATGGCTACACCTTC.

The V call is TRBV27, the J call TRBJ2-7; 10 bases are shared with TRBD1. With 2 bases clipped from V and 7 bases from J, the junction kept 11 bases outside the gene matches. The CDR3 covers 16 residues. Germline CDR1 MNHEY, CDR2 SMNVEV (reference sequence). The DNA for the CDR3 is TGTGCCAGCAGTTTACAGCCGGGACAGGGGTATGGGGAGCAGTACTTC. Residues: CASSLQPGQGYGEQYF.